This T cell receptor beta chain was sequenced during a study of shared clonotypes between healthy human individuals. Sequencing used immunoSEQ multiplex PCR; TCRdb keeps in-frame clones, though not all of them. The table shows around 980,000 clones, with 78% occurring only once. Germline V gene lookup returns CDR1 SGDLS and CDR2 YYNGEE. Trimming stripped 6 bases from V and 6 bases from J, with 15 bases between. The CDR3 has 13 residues. J is TRBJ1-1 and V is TRBV9, with TRBD1 as a possible D gene (6 bases). The source is a man aged 18-30 years in good health. Some clones in this sample may be carry-over from other donors' samples. The sample comprised memory CD4+ T cells from PBMCs. Subset specified: CD45RA-negative fraction. CDR3 in amino acids: CASKKVSGAEAFF. The CDR3 nucleotides read TGTGCCAGCAAAAAAGTGTCAGGGGCTGAAGCTTTCTTT.